This is a list of T cell receptor beta chains from one sample in a study of blood T cells in healthy people across ages. Each CDR3 protein gets one entry after TCRdb re-called the 5' RACE reads with MiXCR. Of over a million distinct CDR3 sequences listed, roughly 43% are singletons. Sequenced sample: blood. These receptors were collected from a woman younger than 35 in good health. Both conserved end residues are part of each CDR3. The order of the fields is J gene, V gene, clone size, D gene, CDR3 DNA, CDR3 protein. D genes are given only for firm matches. A row's size may be missing; if present it is once, few, many or a size class.

j_gene: TRBJ2-2; v_gene: TRBV27; abundance: NA; d_gene: NA; CDR3nt: TGTGCCAGCAGTTTAAAGGTCTCCGGGGAGCTGTTTTTT; CDR3aa: CASSLKVSGELFF
j_gene: TRBJ2-1; v_gene: TRBV9; abundance: NA; d_gene: TRBD1; CDR3nt: TGTGCCAGCAGCGCCTTGGACAGGGGGCACAATGAGCAGTTCTTC; CDR3aa: CASSALDRGHNEQFF
j_gene: TRBJ2-1; v_gene: TRBV29-1; abundance: NA; d_gene: TRBD1; CDR3nt: TGCAGCGGGGGGGACAGGGCCTCCTACAATGAGCAGTTCTTC; CDR3aa: CSGGDRASYNEQFF
j_gene: TRBJ2-5; v_gene: TRBV7-2; abundance: few; d_gene: NA; CDR3nt: TGTGCCAGCAGCTTTGGTGGGGGGGCTGCAGAGACCCAGTACTTC; CDR3aa: CASSFGGGAAETQYF
j_gene: TRBJ2-2; v_gene: TRBV7-2; abundance: NA; d_gene: NA; CDR3nt: TGTGCCAGCAGCTTAGGCCAGGGAAGGAGGATAAACGGGGAGCTGTTTTTT; CDR3aa: CASSLGQGRRINGELFF
j_gene: TRBJ1-2; v_gene: TRBV4-3; abundance: NA; d_gene: TRBD1; CDR3nt: TGCGCCAGCAGCCAAAGGGGGCGAGGACAAGTGAACTATAGCTACACCTTC; CDR3aa: CASSQRGRGQVNYSYTF
j_gene: TRBJ1-5; v_gene: TRBV27; abundance: few; d_gene: NA; CDR3nt: TGTGCCAGCAGGGGTCGGGGGCCCCAGCATTTT; CDR3aa: CASRGRGPQHF
j_gene: TRBJ2-5; v_gene: TRBV18; abundance: few; d_gene: NA; CDR3nt: TGTGCCAGCTCACCACCTGTCCAGACCCAGTACTTC; CDR3aa: CASSPPVQTQYF
j_gene: TRBJ1-1; v_gene: TRBV20-1; abundance: NA; d_gene: TRBD1; CDR3nt: TGCAGTGCTAGACCCCAGGGACAGGGGGTGACTGAAGCTTTCTTT; CDR3aa: CSARPQGQGVTEAFF
j_gene: TRBJ2-7; v_gene: TRBV4-2; abundance: NA; d_gene: NA; CDR3nt: TGTGCCAGCAGCCAGCAGGATGCGGGCTACGAGCAGTACTTC; CDR3aa: CASSQQDAGYEQYF
j_gene: TRBJ2-7; v_gene: TRBV7-9; abundance: once; d_gene: TRBD2; CDR3nt: TGTGCCAGCAGCTTAGCCCGCGGGAGCCTCTCCTACGAGCAGTACTTC; CDR3aa: CASSLARGSLSYEQYF
j_gene: TRBJ2-3; v_gene: TRBV12-3/TRBV12-4; abundance: NA; d_gene: NA; CDR3nt: TGTGCCAGCAGTTTAATTTGGTCTCCCACAGATACGCAGTATTTT; CDR3aa: CASSLIWSPTDTQYF
j_gene: TRBJ2-5; v_gene: TRBV12-3/TRBV12-4; abundance: NA; d_gene: NA; CDR3nt: TGTGCCAGCAGTTTCGTGCCAGCGGAAGAGACCCAGTACTTC; CDR3aa: CASSFVPAEETQYF
j_gene: TRBJ2-7; v_gene: TRBV24-1; abundance: NA; d_gene: NA; CDR3nt: TGTGCCACCAGTGACCGGGAAGGCTCCTACGAGCAGTACTTC; CDR3aa: CATSDREGSYEQYF
j_gene: TRBJ2-3; v_gene: TRBV30; abundance: few; d_gene: TRBD1; CDR3nt: TGTGCCTGGAGTGTAGGGACAGGGTTGGATACGCAGTATTTT; CDR3aa: CAWSVGTGLDTQYF
j_gene: TRBJ1-4; v_gene: TRBV4-1; abundance: few; d_gene: NA; CDR3nt: TGCGCCAGCAGCCAAATAAGGGTTTCGGCTAATGAAAAACTGTTTTTT; CDR3aa: CASSQIRVSANEKLFF
j_gene: TRBJ1-2; v_gene: TRBV29-1; abundance: few; d_gene: NA; CDR3nt: TGCAGCGTTGATGAAGGGGCGACATATGGCTACACCTTC; CDR3aa: CSVDEGATYGYTF
j_gene: TRBJ2-6; v_gene: TRBV6-2/TRBV6-3; abundance: few; d_gene: TRBD1; CDR3nt: TGTGCCAGCAGTTACGGACAGGGGCGCTCTGGGGCCAACGTCCTGACTTTC; CDR3aa: CASSYGQGRSGANVLTF
j_gene: TRBJ2-4; v_gene: TRBV7-2; abundance: many; d_gene: TRBD2; CDR3nt: TGTGCCAGCAGCCCGGGGGGAGGTTTGATAGCCAAAAACATTCAGTACTTC; CDR3aa: CASSPGGGLIAKNIQYF
j_gene: TRBJ1-3; v_gene: TRBV4-2; abundance: NA; d_gene: TRBD1; CDR3nt: TGTGCCAGCAGCCAAGATACCGGGACAGGGGATTTCTCTGGAAACACCATATATTTT; CDR3aa: CASSQDTGTGDFSGNTIYF
j_gene: TRBJ2-7; v_gene: TRBV4-3; abundance: NA; d_gene: TRBD2; CDR3nt: TGCGCCAGCAGCCAAGAGGGCGGGAGGTTCTACGAGCAGTACTTC; CDR3aa: CASSQEGGRFYEQYF
j_gene: TRBJ2-1; v_gene: TRBV4-3; abundance: many; d_gene: TRBD2; CDR3nt: TGCGCCAGCAGCCTCGGACTAGCGGGAGGTCTCTACAATGAGCAGTTCTTC; CDR3aa: CASSLGLAGGLYNEQFF
j_gene: TRBJ2-7; v_gene: TRBV10-3; abundance: NA; d_gene: TRBD1; CDR3nt: TGTGCCATCAACCAGGGACAGGGCTACGAGCAGTACTTC; CDR3aa: CAINQGQGYEQYF
j_gene: TRBJ1-2; v_gene: TRBV14; abundance: NA; d_gene: NA; CDR3nt: TGTGCCAGCAGCCAAGTACGCGGGCGACGCGATGGCTACACCTTC; CDR3aa: CASSQVRGRRDGYTF
j_gene: TRBJ1-2; v_gene: TRBV6-1; abundance: NA; d_gene: NA; CDR3nt: TGTGCCAGCGGACGGCAAGACTATGGCTACACCTTC; CDR3aa: CASGRQDYGYTF
j_gene: TRBJ1-1; v_gene: TRBV6-1; abundance: NA; d_gene: NA; CDR3nt: TGTGCCAGCAGCGAGACAGGAATTACTGAAGCTTTCTTT; CDR3aa: CASSETGITEAFF
j_gene: TRBJ1-1; v_gene: TRBV27; abundance: few; d_gene: NA; CDR3nt: TGTGCCAGCCTATCTTATTTTCGGGACGACACTGAAGCTTTCTTT; CDR3aa: CASLSYFRDDTEAFF
j_gene: TRBJ2-3; v_gene: TRBV2; abundance: NA; d_gene: NA; CDR3nt: TGTGCCAGCAGCTCTCAGGGTTCAGATACGCAGTATTTT; CDR3aa: CASSSQGSDTQYF
j_gene: TRBJ1-2; v_gene: TRBV4-3; abundance: few; d_gene: NA; CDR3nt: TGCGCCAGCAGCCAAGGACCCGTGGCAGGGCACTATGGCTACACCTTC; CDR3aa: CASSQGPVAGHYGYTF
j_gene: TRBJ1-4; v_gene: TRBV19; abundance: NA; d_gene: TRBD1; CDR3nt: TGTGCCAGTACCGGACAGGCCACTAATGAAAAACTGTTTTTT; CDR3aa: CASTGQATNEKLFF
j_gene: TRBJ2-1; v_gene: TRBV27; abundance: NA; d_gene: TRBD2; CDR3nt: TGTGCCAGCAGTTCCTTCGGGACTAGCGGGGCGAGCTCCTACAATGAGCAGTTCTTC; CDR3aa: CASSSFGTSGASSYNEQFF
j_gene: TRBJ1-1; v_gene: TRBV20-1; abundance: NA; d_gene: NA; CDR3nt: TGCAGTGCTAGATCTGTCCCGAACACTGAAGCTTTCTTT; CDR3aa: CSARSVPNTEAFF
j_gene: TRBJ2-5; v_gene: TRBV27; abundance: NA; d_gene: NA; CDR3nt: TGTGCCAGCAGTTTACCGTGGACTACCTCCTACAATGAGCAGTACTTC; CDR3aa: CASSLPWTTSYNEQYF
j_gene: TRBJ1-1; v_gene: TRBV29-1; abundance: few; d_gene: NA; CDR3nt: TGCAGCGTTGCACGGTCCACTGAAGCTTTCTTT; CDR3aa: CSVARSTEAFF
j_gene: TRBJ2-3; v_gene: TRBV9; abundance: NA; d_gene: NA; CDR3nt: TGTGCCAGCAGCAGGGGGGGTGGAAGCACAGATACGCAGTATTTT; CDR3aa: CASSRGGGSTDTQYF
j_gene: TRBJ2-7; v_gene: TRBV5-1; abundance: few; d_gene: NA; CDR3nt: TGCGCCAGCACCCTTGCACAGGGCGGCGAGCAGTACTTC; CDR3aa: CASTLAQGGEQYF
j_gene: TRBJ2-3; v_gene: TRBV6-1; abundance: NA; d_gene: TRBD2; CDR3nt: TGTGCCAGCAGCCAGGGACTAGCGGGGGTTAACACAGATACGCAGTATTTT; CDR3aa: CASSQGLAGVNTDTQYF
j_gene: TRBJ1-2; v_gene: TRBV6-5; abundance: NA; d_gene: NA; CDR3nt: TGTGCCAACAGTTACCACCTAGAGAGGGGAGGCTACACCTTC; CDR3aa: CANSYHLERGGYTF
j_gene: TRBJ2-1; v_gene: TRBV20-1; abundance: NA; d_gene: TRBD2; CDR3nt: TGCAGTGCTAGAGATTGGGGTCGAGCGGGGGCCAATGAGCAGTTCTTC; CDR3aa: CSARDWGRAGANEQFF
j_gene: TRBJ1-2; v_gene: TRBV18; abundance: NA; d_gene: TRBD1; CDR3nt: TGTGCCAGCTCACCACCAAGGGGACAGGTGGGCTATGGCTACACCTTC; CDR3aa: CASSPPRGQVGYGYTF
j_gene: TRBJ1-5; v_gene: TRBV6-2/TRBV6-3; abundance: NA; d_gene: NA; CDR3nt: TGTGCCAGCAGACAGACAGGCGACAATCAGCCCCAGCATTTT; CDR3aa: CASRQTGDNQPQHF
j_gene: TRBJ2-1; v_gene: TRBV12-3/TRBV12-4; abundance: NA; d_gene: TRBD1; CDR3nt: TGTGCCAGCAGAACCGGGACAGGGGGGTCAAATGAGCAGTTCTTC; CDR3aa: CASRTGTGGSNEQFF
j_gene: TRBJ2-7; v_gene: TRBV15; abundance: few; d_gene: TRBD1; CDR3nt: TGTGCCACCAGCAGACCTGGGGACAGATCCTACGAGCAGTACTTC; CDR3aa: CATSRPGDRSYEQYF
j_gene: TRBJ2-7; v_gene: TRBV27; abundance: NA; d_gene: NA; CDR3nt: TGTGCCAGCAGTCTAACAGGGGCGGGGGGCTACGAGCAGTACTTC; CDR3aa: CASSLTGAGGYEQYF
j_gene: TRBJ2-1; v_gene: TRBV5-1; abundance: NA; d_gene: TRBD2; CDR3nt: TGCGCCAGCAGCCCCCGGGACTACGAGGGTGAGCAGTTCTTC; CDR3aa: CASSPRDYEGEQFF
j_gene: TRBJ1-1; v_gene: TRBV3-1; abundance: few; d_gene: NA; CDR3nt: TGTGCCAGCAGCCAAGTCTACAGGCCGAACACTGAAGCTTTCTTT; CDR3aa: CASSQVYRPNTEAFF
j_gene: TRBJ1-1; v_gene: TRBV14; abundance: NA; d_gene: NA; CDR3nt: TGTGCCAGCAGCCCCCTAGGGAGTTTTTATGACACTGAAGCTTTCTTT; CDR3aa: CASSPLGSFYDTEAFF
j_gene: TRBJ2-1; v_gene: TRBV11-2; abundance: few; d_gene: NA; CDR3nt: TGTGCCAGCAGCTTAGAGGTGGGGGGTGGTGATGAGCAGTTCTTC; CDR3aa: CASSLEVGGGDEQFF
j_gene: TRBJ2-1; v_gene: TRBV7-9; abundance: few; d_gene: NA; CDR3nt: TGTGCCAGCAGGCCACAGGGTTATGAGCAGTTCTTC; CDR3aa: CASRPQGYEQFF
j_gene: TRBJ2-1; v_gene: TRBV7-2; abundance: NA; d_gene: TRBD2; CDR3nt: TGTGCCAGCAGTACCCCCAGCGGGAGGGCCAAGCGCGCCTACAATGAGCAGTTCTTC; CDR3aa: CASSTPSGRAKRAYNEQFF